This T cell receptor beta chain was sequenced during a study of blood T cell repertoires in COVID-19. Across the whole study: From T cells, B-cell-depleted T cells, or PBMCs came the material, which was cDNA or gDNA.

Original data processing: Estimation of nucleated cell counts was performed using reference gene primer amplification. The method was immunoSEQ multiplex PCR; TCRdb's version includes in-frame clones alone and lacks a portion of them. The V and J calls and the clone size are those of that table, but D and trimming were determined from the DNA. The table records approximately 91,000 clones, about 80% of them present only once. This clone was observed a single time. Germline V lookup: CDR1 MNHNY, CDR2 SVGAGI (reference sequence). V gave up 7 bases and J gave up 7 bases; unmatched junction bases: 5. The CDR3 extends over 13 amino acids.

The material sequenced was peripheral blood. The chain recombines TRBV6-6 with TRBJ2-7; 12 nucleotides line up with TRBD2. This sequence was found in a man in his sixties or seventies with acute or convalescent COVID-19. DNA of the CDR3: TGTGCCAGCAAGCTAGCGGGAGGGGGGGAGCAGTACTTC. Amino acid sequence: CASKLAGGGEQYF.